This entry concerns a single T cell receptor beta chain. Trimming cost V 2 bases and J 11 bases, with 10 bases left between them. This CDR3 spans 12 amino acids. Germline CDR1 is SEHNR and CDR2 is FQNEAQ (reference sequence). The sample originates from a study of blood T cell repertoires in COVID-19. Clones were read by immunoSEQ multiplex PCR, and TCRdb kept only the in-frame ones, dropping some. The data show about 250,000 clones, approximately 86% seen once. The chain carries TRBV7-9 and TRBJ1-5; no clear D gene. The sequenced sample consisted of peripheral blood. The source of this sequence is a woman between 55 and 75 years old who had recovered from COVID-19. CDR3 DNA sequence: TGTGCCAGCAGCTTATCTGATGCGTCCCAGCATTTT. The encoded protein is CASSLSDASQHF.